The source of this T cell receptor (beta chain) is a study of shared clonotypes between healthy human individuals. At the level of the study: Per donor, CD8 memory used one plate, CD8 naive used two, CD4 memory used three and CD4 naive used three.

About this clone itself: Its antigen is currently unknown.

The CDR3 covers 12 residues. V gave up 6 bases and J gave up 5 bases, with 13 bases separating them. The germline CDR1 and CDR2 sequences are SQVTM and ANQGSEA. As defined, naive CD8 cells were CD45RO-negative and positively selected for CCR7, with terminally differentiated effector memory CD45RA+ cells excluded. Sequenced by immunoSEQ multiplex PCR; TCRdb stores in-frame clones only, minus some. The profile shows about 2.2 million clones, roughly 91% of them singletons. Broader study findings: Naive subsets tended to show greater estimated richness than memory subsets. Exclusively blood specimens were collected; tissue repertoires likely differ.

The material sequenced was naive CD8+ T cells from PBMCs. V gene TRBV29-1 combines with J gene TRBJ1-2, with D possibly TRBD1 on 6 matching bases. The clonotype was recovered from a man younger than 35 in good health. Some clones in this sample may be carry-over from other donors' samples. CDR3 region: CSVTGDPYGYTF. The DNA of the CDR3 is TGCAGCGTGACAGGCGACCCTTATGGCTACACCTTC.